This T cell receptor beta chain was obtained from a study of cytomegalovirus exposure and HLA in healthy donors. Primers: 60 Vbeta forward and 13 Jbeta reverse. TCRdb keeps only in-frame clones here, not all; method: immunoSEQ multiplex PCR. The sample includes around 140,000 clones. Points on this clone: What it binds is not known.

Study-wide results and limits: The later analysis indicated that the majority of CMV-associated TCR beta chains appeared HLA-restricted.

V gave up 4 bases and J gave up 0 bases; unmatched junction bases: 6. The CDR3 is 15 amino acids. Germline V gene sequence: CDR1 SGHRS, CDR2 YFSETQ. The sequenced sample was PBMCs. The chain carries TRBV5-1 and TRBJ1-1, with 7 bases aligning to TRBD1. The receptor was derived from a man younger than 30 in good health and CMV-seronegative. CDR3 sequence: CASSEQGSMNTEAFF. The CDR3 DNA reads TGCGCCAGCAGCGAACAGGGGAGCATGAACACTGAAGCTTTCTTT.